This T cell receptor beta chain stems from a study of CD8+ T cells in alopecia areata. Described treatment: oral pan-JAK inhibitor, 5-10 mg twice daily. V was clipped by 6 bases and J by 2 bases, with 7 bases between them. The CDR3 is made up of 13 amino acids. The germline gives CDR1 SNHLY, CDR2 FYNNEI. This clone appeared a few times. The authors extracted RNA and reverse transcribed it into cDNA as the sequencing template. TCRdb's copy holds only in-frame clones and misses some; the assay was immunoSEQ multiplex PCR. This table holds under 350,000 clones, 58% found once. The source was CD4+ T cells sorted from blood, collected at week 24, from a patient treated with tofacitinib. This TCR was sampled from a human donor with alopecia areata. The genes are TRBV2 and TRBJ2-2, with unresolved D. This CDR3 reads CASSFYNTGELFF. The CDR3 DNA reads as TGTGCCAGCAGCTTCTACAACACCGGGGAGCTGTTTTTT.